These 23 T cell receptor beta chains share one sample of origin, sequenced in a study of shared clonotypes between healthy human individuals. The table came from immunoSEQ multiplex PCR; TCRdb's copy has only in-frame clones and leaves some out. There are a few hundred thousand clones in the sample; approximately 65% occur only once, and 11% lies in the top ten. What was sequenced was memory CD4+ T cells sorted from blood. Stated subset: CD45RA-negative fraction. These receptors all come from a man younger than 40 in good health.

This chain uses TRBV21-1 with TRBJ2-7; TRBD1, the D gene given by the table, was not confirmed from the DNA. TRBV21-1 is deemed a pseudogene. CDR3 size: 13 residues. CDR3 DNA sequence: TGTGCCAGCAGCAAACAGGGCAGTTACGAGCAGTACTTC. It translates to CASSKQGSYEQYF.

This chain uses TRBV7-8 with TRBJ2-1; D gene unclear. This CDR3 is 13 amino acids long. Per germline, CDR1 SGHVS and CDR2 FQNEAQ. Trimming removed 2 bases at V and 7 bases at J, with 9 bases between. The CDR3 here is CASSLSRLNEQFF. The CDR3 nucleotides are TGTGCCAGCAGCTTATCTAGGTTGAATGAGCAGTTCTTC.

This clone was recorded a few times. The J gene is TRBJ1-5, the V gene TRBV28; no definite D call. Between the trimmed V and J ends, which lost 9 bases and 4 bases, there was a span of 10 bases. The CDR3 is made up of 12 amino acids. Germline loops: CDR1 MDHEN, CDR2 SYDVKM. The CDR3 loop reads CASLIGNQPQHF. DNA of the CDR3: TGTGCCAGTTTAATAGGGAATCAGCCCCAGCATTTT.

The chain has TRBV7-2 and TRBJ1-3, with D maybe TRBD1 (5 bases). The ends were cut back, 1 base at V and 0 bases at J, with 10 bases in the middle. The CDR3 contains 16 residues. Germline V CDR1 and CDR2: SGHTA, FQGNSA. CDR3 in amino acids: CASSLVGALSGNTIYF. CDR3 in DNA: TGTGCCAGCAGCTTAGTTGGGGCCCTCTCTGGAAACACCATATATTTT.

This clone was observed once. The V gene is TRBV10-2, the J gene TRBJ2-4; D uncertain. Germline CDR1 is WSHSY and CDR2 is SAAADI. The germline V and J ends were trimmed by 1 base and 5 bases, with 6 bases remaining between them. This CDR3 contains 13 residues. The CDR3 region has the DNA TGCGCCAGCAGTGAGTACAAGGAAAACATTCAGTACTTC. It yields the protein CASSEYKENIQYF.

The genes are TRBV29-1 and TRBJ1-3, with D unclear. The CDR3 length is 11 residues. Germline V lookup: CDR1 SQVTM, CDR2 ANQGSEA. V lost 6 bases and J 0 bases, leaving 3 bases between the germline ends. The CDR3 sequence: CSVGSGNTIYF. For the CDR3, the DNA is TGCAGCGTCGGCTCTGGAAACACCATATATTTT.

The V and J genes are TRBV6-1 and TRBJ2-5; maybe TRBD1 (6 bases). The V gene lost 6 bases and the J gene lost 4 bases, with 12 bases spanning the gap. CDR1 and CDR2 (germline): MNHNS, SASEGT. The CDR3 runs to 13 residues. CDR3 nucleotides: TGTGCCAGCAGGAGAGGACAGTTAGAGACCCAGTACTTC. Translated, it gives CASRRGQLETQYF.

Ten or more counts support this clone. The chain couples TRBV6-5 to TRBJ1-2; possible D gene TRBD1, 5 bases. This CDR3 contains 14 residues. The V end was cut by 7 bases, the J end by 2 bases, with 14 bases between. The germline V gene encodes CDR1 MNHEY and CDR2 SVGAGI. Here the CDR3 DNA reads TGTGCCAGCAACTCACGGGGACTGAACTATGGCTACACCTTC. Translation: CASNSRGLNYGYTF.

This clone showed up many times. The J gene is TRBJ2-7, the V gene TRBV9, with unresolved D. Trimming shortened V by 4 bases and J by 3 bases, and 5 bases separated the two germline ends. CDR1 and CDR2 from the germline V gene are SGDLS and YYNGEE. The CDR3 loop spans 11 amino acids. DNA of the CDR3: TGTGCCAGCAGCAGGGACTACGAGCAGTACTTC. This gives the protein CASSRDYEQYF.

In this sample, this clone turned up a few times. The J gene is TRBJ2-1, the V gene TRBV9; TRBD2 aligns across 13 bases. Germline V gives CDR1 SGDLS, CDR2 YYNGEE. The CDR3 loop spans 16 amino acids. Germline trimming cut 3 bases from V and 8 bases from J; bases unmatched to any gene: 8. CDR3 in DNA: TGTGCCAGCAGCGCCCGGACTAGCGGGAGTCTCGATGAGCAGTTCTTC. This gives the protein CASSARTSGSLDEQFF.

This chain joins TRBV27 and TRBJ2-7; 15 nucleotides match TRBD2. This CDR3 region has 17 residues. Trimming removed 3 bases from V and 3 bases from J; junction bases left unmatched: 6. Germline lookup yields CDR1 MNHEY and CDR2 SMNVEV (reference sequence). CDR3 DNA: TGTGCCAGCAGTTTCAGGACTAGCGGGAGGGTCATCTACGAGCAGTACTTC. Protein: CASSFRTSGRVIYEQYF.

Turning to this clone: The sample carries other DNA sequences with the same CDR3. The chain is built from TRBV28 and TRBJ2-7; D unresolved. V was cut by 2 bases and J by 1 base, with 3 bases left in between. CDR3 length equals 12 residues. CDR1 and CDR2 from the germline V gene are MDHEN and SYDVKM. CDR3 in amino acids: CASSLRSYEQYF. DNA of the CDR3: TGTGCCAGCAGTTTACGATCCTACGAGCAGTACTTC.

J is TRBJ2-1 and V is TRBV30, with 10 bases lining up with TRBD1. CDR3 length: 17 amino acids. V lost 4 bases to trimming and J lost 3 bases; unmatched junction nucleotides: 12. In germline, CDR1 is GTSNPN, CDR2 SVGIG (reference sequence). CDR3 bases: TGTGCCTGGAAAAGACAACCCGGGACAGGGGACTACAATGAGCAGTTCTTC. Amino acids: CAWKRQPGTGDYNEQFF.

The gene calls are TRBV6-6 and TRBJ2-5, with 8 nucleotides matching TRBD2. Germline V gives CDR1 MNHNY, CDR2 SVGAGI (reference sequence). The V and J ends lost 6 bases and 5 bases, in that order; junction bases with no gene match: 8. The CDR3 totals 14 residues. The CDR3 reads CASSPNTSGETQYF. The CDR3 nucleotides are TGTGCCAGCAGCCCTAACACTAGCGGCGAGACCCAGTACTTC.

This clone has just a few counts. V gene TRBV27 combines with J gene TRBJ2-7; 10 bases are a match to TRBD1. The V segment lost 5 bases and the J segment 5 bases; nucleotides outside the gene matches: 6. In germline, CDR1 is MNHEY, CDR2 SMNVEV (reference sequence). The CDR3 totals 14 residues. The CDR3: CASSLRQGAHEQYF. The CDR3 DNA reads as TGTGCCAGCAGTCTGAGACAGGGGGCGCACGAGCAGTACTTC.

The chain recombines TRBV7-2 with TRBJ2-3; no clear D. Germline V gene data show CDR1 as SGHTA and CDR2 as FQGNSA. V shed 1 base and J shed 2 bases, with 7 bases lying between them. The length of the CDR3 is 14 residues. The CDR3 protein is CASSLGRNTDTQYF. The CDR3 DNA sequence: TGTGCCAGCAGCTTAGGTAGAAACACAGATACGCAGTATTTT.

This clone has a handful of counts. The chain is built from TRBV6-5 and TRBJ1-1; D unclear. The V gene's germline CDR1 is MNHEY and CDR2 SVGAGI. The CDR3 is made up of 13 amino acids. V lost 6 bases and J 3 bases, leaving 11 bases between the germline ends. DNA of the CDR3: TGTGCCAGCAGCCGTACGTTGGACACTGAAGCTTTCTTT. Protein sequence: CASSRTLDTEAFF.

This clone was counted once. V and J are TRBV2 and TRBJ2-3, with 7 bases identical to TRBD2. This CDR3 comprises 17 residues. In germline, CDR1 is SNHLY, CDR2 FYNNEI. Trimming cost V 5 bases and J 3 bases; bases outside gene matches: 14. As DNA, the CDR3 is TGTGCCAGCAGTCTCTTTCAGGCGGCTAGCGGTACAGATACGCAGTATTTT. As protein: CASSLFQAASGTDTQYF.

The genes are TRBV6-1 and TRBJ2-3; the match to TRBD1 covers 7 bases. The CDR3 extends over 15 amino acids. Germline V gene lookup returns CDR1 MNHNS and CDR2 SASEGT. Trimming at V came to 8 bases and at J to 1 base, leaving 9 bases not matched to a gene. CDR3 amino acids: CASGPRQGGTDTQYF. In DNA form, the CDR3 reads TGTGCCAGCGGCCCGAGACAGGGCGGCACAGATACGCAGTATTTT.

This clone was counted a few times. The CDR3 region is CASIGDRTGYEQYF. Written as DNA, the CDR3 is TGTGCCAGCATAGGGGACAGGACAGGCTACGAGCAGTACTTC. The chain has TRBV6-1 and TRBJ2-7; 8 bases match TRBD1. The CDR3 has 14 residues. CDR1 is MNHNS, CDR2 SASEGT, per germline. V dropped 7 bases and J dropped 3; count of bases not matched to a gene: 8.

The J gene is TRBJ1-1, the V gene TRBV14; D gene unclear. The CDR3 is 15 amino acids. Trimming removed 4 bases from V and 1 base from J, with 13 bases in between. Germline values: CDR1 SGHDN, CDR2 FVKESK. DNA of the CDR3: TGTGCCAGCAGCCCTCAATTAACAGCGAACACTGAAGCTTTCTTT. Its translation is CASSPQLTANTEAFF.

The CDR3 nucleotides read TGTGCCAGCAGCCAATACCGCGGGGAGCTGTTTTTT. Residues: CASSQYRGELFF. The chain recombines TRBV7-2 with TRBJ2-2; the D is unclear. The CDR3 totals 12 residues. With 5 bases removed from V and 7 bases from J, the gap between germline ends came to 8 bases. The germline CDR1 and CDR2 sequences are SGHTA and FQGNSA.

V and J are TRBV28 and TRBJ2-1, with D perhaps assigned TRBD1 or TRBD2 (6 bases each). Per the germline V gene, CDR1 is MDHEN and CDR2 is SYDVKM. The CDR3 extends over 15 amino acids. V was clipped by 4 bases and J by 3 bases, with 13 bases between them. CDR3 region: CASSSGGGDYNEQFF. Here the CDR3 DNA reads TGTGCCAGCAGTTCCGGGGGCGGGGACTACAATGAGCAGTTCTTC.